This T cell receptor beta chain is drawn from a study of blood T cell repertoires in COVID-19 (dated by TCRdb to 2020 to 2021). The study in broad terms: The collaborator samples originated in the United States, Italy and Spain and spanned the acute and convalescent phases of COVID-19. The material from the prospective study consisted of cDNA or gDNA derived from T cells, B-cell-depleted T cells, or PBMCs. The dataset comprised deeply sampled blood TCRbeta repertoires from subjects exposed to, actively infected with, or recovered from COVID-19. A freely available public database, intended as a resource for researchers studying the immune response to SARS-CoV-2, is where the repertoires were released. Samples were obtained from the ongoing ImmuneRACE study (first 160 participants) and from approximately 1,200 subjects provided by 6 global collaborators. The sample metadata nearly always contained a de-identified subject ID, COVID-19 status, age in years and sex. Where available, HLA class I and class II types were taken from metadata supplied by the sample provider and were not determined by assay-based typing. General findings and caveats noted by the study authors: The quantity of clinical and demographic metadata differed by source and by participant and was supplied without curation.

TCRbeta CDR3 regions were amplified from genomic DNA using the immunoSEQ Assay, a bias-controlled multiplex PCR. The published analysis was carried out like this. Within the assay, amplification of reference gene primers was used to estimate how many nucleated cells each sample contained. Sequence reads were collapsed and filtered to measure the absolute abundance of every unique TCRbeta CDR3 rearrangement. For each sample, productive Simpson clonality was calculated as the square root of Simpson's diversity index across productive rearrangements. Not all clones reach the TCRdb copy of this immuneACCESS table, which keeps in-frame sequences only. Checked studies attribute under half of the gap to unresolved V genes and leave the rest unexplained. The V and J calls and clone size are taken from that table; D and trimming were inferred from the DNA. The sample includes almost 500,000 clones, with 80% to 90% observed a single time. The ten largest clonotypes hold just over 8% of the sample.

According to the germline V gene, CDR1 reads SGHDN and CDR2 reads FVKESK. From the cysteine up to the phenylalanine, the CDR3 has a length of 12 residues. Only the CDR3 part of the read is kept: 36 bases, read in frame from the first base. V gives up 5 bases and J gives up 7 bases, and the segment between their germline ends measures 9 bases. Remarks on this clone: Its antigen is currently not known. No base quality values were provided; no much bigger clone lies one nucleotide off.

Enrolling through a virtual design, the prospective study's participants ranged in age from roughly 18 to 89 years and lived across some 22 United States geographic areas. Cohort assignment in the prospective study relied on participant-reported clinical history from a screening survey and a study questionnaire. For ImmuneRACE Cohort 3, a participant was defined as recovered based on two consecutive negative NP/OP PCR tests, clearance by a healthcare professional, or resolution of symptoms. In the prospective study, whole blood, serum and a nasopharyngeal or oropharyngeal swab were collected from each participant by mobile phlebotomists. Additional blood draws and questionnaires over an approximately two-month period could optionally be provided by prospective study participants. Before DNA extraction, prospective study blood samples were shipped either frozen or at room temperature.

The sequence links TRBV14 to TRBJ2-1, and TRBD2 may be the D gene, going by 5 matching bases. This TCR derives from a woman aged 55-69 years who had recovered from COVID-19. Sequenced sample: PBMCs or T cells enriched from blood (not recorded which). The bases read TGTGCCAGCAGCACACGGGGTAATGAGCAGTTCTTC. This encodes CASSTRGNEQFF.